In this sample, the clone carrying this T cell receptor (beta chain) turned up many times. The record originates from a study of human T cells and chemical hapten exposure. CDR3 length: 15 amino acids. Germline loops: CDR1 DFQATT, CDR2 SNEGSKA (reference sequence). The V end was cut by 1 base, the J end by 5 bases, with 12 bases between. In TCRdb, the RACE reads were re-called with MiXCR into one record per CDR3 protein. The table includes 110,000 to 150,000 distinct CDR3 sequences, 10% to 15% detected once. Time point of the sample: patch test 2, 6 weeks after DPC sensitization. Treatment denoted: therapeutic diphenylcyclopropenone sensitization with weekly scalp DPC.

The V call is TRBV20-1, the J call TRBJ1-6, with no clear D. This material consisted of whole blood, taken in connection with sensitization to the hapten diphenylcyclopropenone (DPC). The sequence came from a woman aged 45-65 years with alopecia areata. Some clones in this sample may be carry-over from other donors' samples. The CDR3 loop reads CSARVVTQHNSPLHF. In DNA, the CDR3 is TGCAGTGCTAGAGTAGTAACACAACATAATTCACCCCTCCACTTT.